This section outlines one TCR beta chain sequence together with its context. What this receptor recognizes is not known. Base qualities were left out, and no much larger clone turns up one base away. The data were obtained in a study of cytomegalovirus exposure and HLA in healthy donors (TCRdb year 2017). With respect to the entire study: An earlier analysis of roughly 500 of the donors reported 276 Gb of sequence data and roughly 120 million unique TCR beta sequences obtained from approximately 180 million T cells. To predict cytomegalovirus infection status, the study brought together high-throughput TCR immunosequencing, statistical association of individual TCRs with disease status, and machine learning. About 5 DR-DQ haplotypes were handled as single units for association and clustering, since linkage in the cohort was strong. Of the approximately 400 genotyped donors, 65% to 90% fell in the genetic ancestry cluster associated with self-reported Caucasian donors. In addition to the first cohort of approximately 670 subjects, a separate validation cohort of under 150 different subjects was used. Typing coverage differed by locus: A, B, C, DRB1 and DQB1 were typed in roughly 629-640 donors, DQA1 in roughly 510, DPA1 in 600 to 610, and DPB1 in about 450. A later genetic analysis used genome-wide SNP genotypes for about three fifths of the 666 donors, treating that subset as a discovery cohort. HLA typing covered class I and class II loci at four-digit resolution. Every repertoire in the discovery cohort had been generated on one and the same sequencing platform. About 300 gigabases of sequencing data and 78 million or so unique TCR sequences were included in an early release covering about 600 HLA-typed donors. On average, approximately 250,000 unique TCR beta nucleotide sequences were sequenced per donor among a few hundred genotyped donors of the cohort, with around 19% of those sequences being non-productive. Rather than using new phenotypic data, the later analysis identified candidate immune exposures from TCR beta sequences and from how often those sequences occurred across donors. In an earlier analysis of 587 of the donors, high-throughput TCR beta sequencing was used to judge whether each TCR beta V gene segment behaved as functional or pseudogenic. The study profiled the T cell repertoires of under 700 subjects by immunosequencing and related them to cytomegalovirus serostatus. The study was designed to test whether signatures of past pathogen exposure could be identified by cataloging public T cell receptors. Donor age, sex, ethnicity and CMV serostatus were collected together with the repertoire data. To study patterns of TCR occurrence, a later analysis re-analyzed previously published TCR beta repertoires from 500 to 850 donors and added high-resolution HLA genotyping.

In total, more than 500 healthy bone marrow donors made up the cohort. At the time of sampling, all cohort members were nominally healthy, though unrecorded immune exposures were likely present. The donor was CMV seronegative and belonged to the group of 380 or so seronegative cohort members. Each donor provided a peripheral blood sample, and peripheral blood mononuclear cells were used for TCR beta sequencing. Genomic DNA was extracted from the blood cell samples with the Qiagen DNeasy Blood Extraction Kit. General study outcomes and caveats: Because counts were too low, under 20 rarely observed V segments, including chromosome 9 orphons, were left out of the earlier analysis of over 550 of the donors. This cohort had only TCR beta chains sequenced, and the lack of alpha or paired-chain data limited which features could be detected. Assigning TCR associations to individual alleles was difficult when HLA alleles, especially DR and DQ, strongly co-occurred. A later analysis found that HLA-associated TCR beta chains were more clonally expanded and had lower generation probabilities than equally common non-associated chains. The study listed around 160 TCR beta chains as associated with cytomegalovirus. According to a later genetic analysis, donors in an Asian-associated ancestry cluster had fewer N-insertions in productive TCRs than the roughly 700-donor mean. In a later genetic analysis, a missense DCLRE1C variant was associated with V-gene and J-gene trimming of TCR beta chains, and the association was replicated in an independent cohort. According to a later analysis, most CMV-associated TCR beta chains appeared to be HLA-restricted, and the HLA associations seemed to be driven largely by CMV exposure. The 87-base-pair reads could not distinguish some IMGT-functional V segments, including TRBV6-2 and TRBV6-3, so those segments were excluded. In an earlier analysis of more than 450 of the donors, most TCR beta V segments were observed in productive rearrangements about 90% or about 30% of the time, broadly matching IMGT annotations. The presence/absence analyses assumed that sequencing depth was roughly uniform across donors, and that assumption may not be true. A later analysis reported that several top co-occurrence clusters appeared linked to parvovirus B19, influenza, CMV and Epstein-Barr virus. Linkage disequilibrium might explain the correlated functional status among segregating V segments, but an unknown experimental factor could not be excluded. The authors suggested that the approach could potentially be extended to other disease states and immunological phenotypes. In vitro tests confirmed that three of the cytomegalovirus-associated TCR beta chains recognize cytomegalovirus antigens. Specific HLA alleles were associated with some 15,000 TCR beta sequences at a false discovery rate of 0.05 in a later analysis. CMV serostatus was the only immune exposure information available for the cohort. The classifier was reported to diagnose cytomegalovirus status with high specificity and sensitivity in both the original cohort and the validation cohort. A cluster of highly shared sequence variants was judged likely to represent a technical artifact of the sequencing pipeline. HLA typing was unavailable for some donors at each locus, so association tests used only the typed subset. In a later analysis, TCR association rates were found to vary across HLA loci, with the most associated TCRs seen for DRB1 alleles and the fewest for HLA-C alleles. While some public TCRs were present in many individuals, most TCR sequences turned up only very rarely across donors. A further reported finding was that TCR beta sequences accurately predicted the HLA-A and HLA-B alleles for most subjects in the first cohort.

Library generation was performed with the immunoSEQ multiplex PCR assay. The multiplex PCR relied on a mix of 60 forward primers for TCR Vbeta segments and 13 reverse primers for TCR Jbeta segments. Amplification of the CDR3 region of rearranged TCR beta genes was performed with a multiplex PCR assay on genomic DNA. The amplified TCR beta libraries were sequenced on the Illumina HiSeq System as 87-base-pair reads. The original pipeline was this. Across the 670 or so repertoires, a later analysis counted tens of millions of unique TCR beta chains, roughly 11 million of which were shared by at least two donors. Raw reads were error-corrected and collapsed into unique sequences by a nearest-neighbor algorithm in which closely related sequences were merged to remove PCR and sequencing errors. CDR3 sequences were aligned to IMGT reference sequences to assign V, D and J gene segments. For a sequence to be retained, a match of at least six nucleotides was required to both a V gene segment and a J gene segment. Rearrangements were classified as productive when the CDR3 lacked stop codons and remained in frame with V and J, and all other rearrangements were classified as non-productive. Following IMGT convention, CDR3 was defined as the stretch from the second conserved V-encoded cysteine to the conserved J-encoded phenylalanine. The earlier analysis of about 590 of the donors excluded sequences that lacked an unambiguous match to a single V gene segment. An earlier analysis of 500 to 700 of the donors classified V segments as functional when productive rearrangements were above 56.7% and as segregating when the standard deviation between donors was above 5%. A statistical classification framework was built to diagnose cytomegalovirus status from the catalog of TCR beta chain sequences. A later analysis assigned V and J genes by comparing TCR nucleotide sequences with IMGT/GENE-DB human TR gene sequences. The TCRdist pipeline was used in a later analysis to assign CDR3 sequences and most-parsimonious VDJ recombination scenarios. In a later analysis, each TCR beta chain was defined by its CDR3 amino acid sequence together with its V-gene family, and reads lacking a unique V-gene family were excluded. As a way to deal with suspected cross-contamination and a sequencing artifact, a later analysis dropped 640 or so nucleotide sequences that were highly shared and had low generation probability. A later analysis calculated a clonal expansion index for each public chain from normalized within-repertoire ranks of inferred template counts. In a later analysis, generation probabilities were computed with a VDJ recombination model fitted to out-of-frame rearrangements, and the resulting probabilities were checked against IGoR. Hypergeometric tests were used in a later analysis to score TCR-TCR, TCR-HLA and TCR-CMV co-occurrence, with a repertoire-size bias correction applied to the TCR pairs. False discovery rates were estimated in a later analysis by permuting HLA or CMV assignments 20 times. In a later analysis, co-occurring TCRs were grouped using DBSCAN, with TCRdist sequence similarity added in when clustering inside HLA-allele-positive subsets. For co-occurrence clustering, repertoires with fewer than 30,000 or more than 120,000 public chains were excluded, along with five repertoires with anomalous nucleotide sharing. TCRdb obtained this table from immuneACCESS and retained in-frame rearrangements with V and J assigned. These tables miss some clones; where compared with another copy, unresolved V genes account for less than half of the shortfall, and the remainder is unexplained. V and J calls plus clone size are reproduced from that table; the DNA served to infer D and trimming. For this sample the table gives roughly 87,000 clones, of which under 80% were detected only once. Around 4.2% of the sample lies in the top ten.

The CDR3 spans 20 residues, from the cysteine through the phenylalanine. Kept here is only the CDR3 DNA, which spans 60 bases and is read in frame from base 1. Germline trimming: 6 bases from V, 6 bases from J; junction bases outside gene matches: 25. The germline V gene provides CDR1 SNHLY and CDR2 FYNNEI. The sequence is built from TRBV2 and TRBJ2-1; TRBD1 lines up with 8 middle nucleotides. The clonotype was recovered from a man aged 55 to 70 in good health and CMV-seronegative. Material for sequencing was PBMCs. Here the CDR3 is given as CASRGDRQGSRLQNFNEQFF. The nucleotides are TGTGCCAGCAGGGGAGATAGACAGGGGTCACGGCTACAGAATTTCAATGAGCAGTTCTTC.